A selection of T cell receptor beta chains follows, all from one sample in a study of early T cells in non-severe SARS-CoV-2 infection. TCRdb re-derived calls from the 5' RACE reads in MiXCR, one entry per CDR3 protein. This sample has 80,000 to 95,000 distinct CDR3 sequences, with roughly 15% found just once. The starting material was whole blood, obtained at baseline. Receptors were obtained from an adult who was a healthcare worker with PCR-confirmed SARS-CoV-2 infection or an uninfected control (not recorded which). Each CDR3 is given with its conserved first and last residue. D genes are given only for firm matches. Expanded clones get a size class; other rows say once, few or many, or leave the size out.

abundance	v_gene	j_gene	d_gene	CDR3nt	CDR3aa
many	TRBV11-2	TRBJ2-1	TRBD2	TGTGCCAGCAGCTTAATTACTAGCGGAGGCAATGAGCAGTTCTTC	CASSLITSGGNEQFF
many	TRBV24-1	TRBJ2-3	.	TGTGCCACCAGTGCGGGGAGGACCCTCACAGATACGCAGTATTTT	CATSAGRTLTDTQYF
few	TRBV5-1	TRBJ2-1	.	TGCGCCAGCAGGGACCGGGTCCCAGGTCCAGGCAATGAGCAGTTCTTC	CASRDRVPGPGNEQFF
few	TRBV5-1	TRBJ2-7	.	TGCGCCACCCAGAACTACGAGCAGTACTTC	CATQNYEQYF
few	TRBV12-3/TRBV12-4	TRBJ1-5	TRBD1	TGTGCCAGCAGTTTTGGGACAGGAACGGATAGCAATCAGCCCCAGCATTTT	CASSFGTGTDSNQPQHF
few	TRBV20-1	TRBJ2-1	.	TGCAGTGCTGATAGGGGCAGCTCCTACAATGAGCAGTTCTTC	CSADRGSSYNEQFF
few	TRBV4-2	TRBJ2-1	.	TGTGCCAGCAGCCAAGAATCAGGCTATAGCTCCTACAATGAGCAGTTCTTC	CASSQESGYSSYNEQFF
few	TRBV12-3/TRBV12-4	TRBJ2-2	.	TGTGCCAGCTCCGCCACCGGGGAGCTGTTTTTT	CASSATGELFF
.	TRBV12-3/TRBV12-4	TRBJ1-1	.	TGTGCCAGCACCGAAGGTGGCAACACTGAAGCTTTCTTT	CASTEGGNTEAFF
few	TRBV12-3/TRBV12-4	TRBJ1-3	TRBD1	TGTGCCAGCAGATACAGGGGACACTCTGGAAACACCATATATTTT	CASRYRGHSGNTIYF
.	TRBV20-1	TRBJ1-5	TRBD1	TGCAGTGCCCGGGACAGAAATCAGCCCCAGCATTTT	CSARDRNQPQHF
.	TRBV27	TRBJ1-1	TRBD1	TGTGCCAGCAGTCCCATGGACAGGGGGCCGACTGAAGCTTTCTTT	CASSPMDRGPTEAFF
.	TRBV12-3/TRBV12-4	TRBJ2-3	.	TGTGCCAGCAGCCAAACCGGGGATACGCAGTATTTT	CASSQTGDTQYF
.	TRBV20-1	TRBJ2-7	.	TGCAGTGCTAGAAGGGTGGGCGAGCAGTACTTC	CSARRVGEQYF
many	TRBV29-1	TRBJ2-1	.	TGCAGCGTTAAACTAGCCCATGAGCAGTTCTTC	CSVKLAHEQFF
few	TRBV30	TRBJ1-1	.	TGTGCCTGGAGTCGACAGTCGAACACTGAAGCTTTCTTT	CAWSRQSNTEAFF
many	TRBV12-3/TRBV12-4	TRBJ2-1	.	TGTGCCAGCAGCCCAAGGTCCTGGCAGTTCTTC	CASSPRSWQFF
few	TRBV20-1	TRBJ1-5	.	TGCAGTGCTAGGGTGAGCAATCAGCCCCAGCATTTT	CSARVSNQPQHF
.	TRBV7-8	TRBJ2-2	.	TGTGCCAGCAGCACTGGAAGGGGGACCGGGGAGCTGTTTTTT	CASSTGRGTGELFF
.	TRBV20-1	TRBJ2-5	.	TGCAGTGCTAGGTTTAGCCAAGAGACCCAGTACTTC	CSARFSQETQYF
many	TRBV28	TRBJ2-3	.	TGTGCCAGCAGCTTTGTCCCCGGGGGGCGGGCAGATACGCAGTATTTT	CASSFVPGGRADTQYF
.	TRBV12-3/TRBV12-4	TRBJ2-1	.	TGTGCCAGCAGCCCCCCGGAAGGTTACGAGCAGTTCTTC	CASSPPEGYEQFF
few	TRBV20-1	TRBJ2-3	TRBD2	TGCAGTGTCCGAGCGGGGAGAGATACGCAGTATTTT	CSVRAGRDTQYF
.	TRBV28	TRBJ1-6	TRBD1	TGTGCCAGCAGTTCGTACAGGGGAAGGAATAATTCACCCCTCCACTTT	CASSSYRGRNNSPLHF
many	TRBV7-3	TRBJ2-7	.	TGTGCCAGCAGCCCTCAGGGGGGCTACGAGCAGTACTTC	CASSPQGGYEQYF
.	TRBV20-1	TRBJ1-5	.	TGCAGTGCTAGAGATCTCTCCAGGGGCAGAATAGGCAATCAGCCTCAGCATTTT	CSARDLSRGRIGNQPQHF
.	TRBV12-3/TRBV12-4	TRBJ1-1	.	TGTGCCAGCAGTCGGGCCGGGGCTTTCTTT	CASSRAGAFF
few	TRBV19	TRBJ1-1	.	TGTGCCAGTAAGAGGGGGGCCCCATACGCTTCGAACACTGAAGCTTTCTTT	CASKRGAPYASNTEAFF
many	TRBV3-1	TRBJ2-2	.	TGTGCCAGCAGCCCCCACATTCCGGGCGGGGAGCTGTTTTTT	CASSPHIPGGELFF